A selection of T cell receptor beta chains follows, all from one sample in a study of T cell responses to AZD1222 COVID-19 vaccine. Sequencing used immunoSEQ multiplex PCR; TCRdb keeps in-frame clones, though not all of them. Of approximately 120,000 clones in the sample, around nine tenths were seen once. The sample here was peripheral blood, taken on day 0 of AZD1222 vaccination. These receptors all come from an adult in good health. CDR3s include the opening cysteine and the closing phenylalanine or tryptophan. The D gene is left open where the match is weak. Part of the rows lack a size; the others show once, few, many or a class for expanded clones.

clone_size cdr3_length d_call j_call v_call cdr3_aa cdr3_nt
- 17 - TRBJ2-2 TRBV3-1/TRBV3-2 CASSRPVGQMNTGELFF TGTGCCAGCAGCCGGCCTGTCGGCCAAATGAACACCGGGGAGCTGTTTTTT
- 13 TRBD1 TRBJ2-7 TRBV6-5 CASKKGQGGEQYF TGTGCCAGCAAGAAAGGACAGGGCGGCGAGCAGTACTTC
- 12 - TRBJ1-2 TRBV11-2 CASSPAGYGYTF TGTGCCAGCAGCCCAGCAGGTTATGGCTACACCTTC
- 15 TRBD1 TRBJ2-3 TRBV6-5 CASSYSGTGADTQYF TGTGCCAGCAGTTACTCTGGGACAGGGGCAGATACGCAGTATTTT
- 12 - TRBJ1-1 TRBV19 CASSRALTEAFF TGTGCCAGTAGTAGGGCGTTGACTGAAGCTTTCTTT
once 15 - TRBJ2-3 TRBV2 CASTLQAGTGDTQYF TGTGCCAGCACCCTACAGGCGGGAACCGGAGATACGCAGTATTTT
- 15 - TRBJ2-1 TRBV7-7 CASSSGESSYNEQFF TGTGCCAGCAGCTCTGGGGAGAGCTCCTACAATGAGCAGTTCTTC
- 14 - TRBJ1-4 TRBV6-6 CASSAGTGNEKLFF TGTGCCAGCAGTGCCGGGACGGGGAATGAAAAACTGTTTTTT
- 16 - TRBJ1-3 TRBV5-1 CASSLEGVLSGNTIYF TGCGCCAGCAGCTTGGAAGGGGTTCTCTCTGGAAACACCATATATTTT
few 15 - TRBJ2-3 TRBV11-2 CASSLEGPGTDTQYF TGTGCCAGCAGCTTAGAGGGACCCGGGACAGATACGCAGTATTTT
- 14 - TRBJ1-2 TRBV6-5 CASSYLGEGYGYTF TGTGCCAGCAGTTACCTCGGCGAGGGGTACGGCTACACCTTC
- 18 TRBD1 TRBJ2-7 TRBV6-2/TRBV6-3 CASSYPPTGAVSSYEQYF TGTGCCAGCAGTTACCCGCCAACAGGGGCCGTCAGCTCCTACGAGCAGTACTTC
- 15 TRBD1 TRBJ1-4 TRBV2 CASRAGTATNEKLFF TGTGCCAGCAGAGCAGGGACAGCGACTAATGAAAAACTGTTTTTT